Below, 12 T cell receptor beta chains from the same sample are listed, as sequenced in a study of OX40 agonist ivuxolimab in advanced cancers. The library was obtained by the immunoSEQ multiplex PCR assay. As stored in TCRdb, this immuneACCESS dataset retains in-frame rearrangements with V and J assigned. A fraction of the clones does not appear; measured against another copy, unresolved V genes explain less than half of the discrepancy, and the remainder lacks a known reason. This sample gives roughly 80,000 clones in total; 80% to 90% of them show up just once. The biggest ten clones account for under 2.5% of the sample. The source material was CD4+ or CD8+ T cells sorted from blood, sampled in a trial of the OX40 agonist ivuxolimab. The receptors originated from an adult with an advanced solid tumor such as melanoma, head and neck, liver or kidney cancer.

This chain joins TRBV9 and TRBJ1-2, with D possibly TRBD1 on 6 matching bases. Germline-derived CDR1 and CDR2 are SGDLS and YYNGEE. This CDR3 comprises 14 residues. Trimming cost V 4 bases and J 4 bases, with 14 bases left between them. CDR3 loop: CASSSRPGAYGYTF. CDR3 DNA sequence: TGTGCCAGCAGCAGCCGCCCAGGGGCCTATGGCTACACCTTC.

The chain couples TRBV28 to TRBJ2-7, with 7 bases identical to TRBD1. The CDR3 sequence is 14 residues long. V dropped 5 bases and J dropped 6; count of bases not matched to a gene: 10. The V gene's germline CDR1 is MDHEN and CDR2 SYDVKM. CDR3 region: CASSMSEQGSEQYF. In DNA, the CDR3 is TGTGCCAGCAGTATGTCGGAACAGGGGTCCGAGCAGTACTTC.

The rearrangement links TRBV9 to TRBJ2-7, with a possible D match to TRBD1 (6 bases). CDR1 is SGDLS and CDR2 is YYNGEE in the germline V gene. CDR3 size: 15 residues. V lost 4 bases to trimming and J lost 0 bases, with 14 bases between them. CDR3 sequence reads: CASSFGTLSSYEQYF. The CDR3 DNA follows: TGTGCCAGCAGCTTCGGGACATTAAGCTCCTACGAGCAGTACTTC. Together with reference TRBV9 and TRBJ2-7, the CDR3 gives the full variable domain: DSGVTQTPKHLITATGQRVTLRCSPRSGDLSVYWYQQSLDQGLQFLIQYYNGEERAKGNILERFSAQQFPDLHSELNLSSLELGDSALYFCASSFGTLSSYEQYFGPGTRLTVT.

The chain links TRBV7-3 to TRBJ2-5, with 9 bases fitting TRBD2. Losses at the gene ends were 0 bases for V and 3 bases for J; bases not matched to a gene: 14. CDR1 SGHTA and CDR2 FQGTGA come from the germline V gene. The CDR3 totals 19 residues. The CDR3: CASSLTAAGGRFGKETQYF. The CDR3 DNA reads TGTGCCAGCAGCTTAACAGCAGCGGGGGGTCGTTTCGGCAAAGAGACCCAGTACTTC.

V usage is TRBV5-6 and J usage is TRBJ1-1; D remains ambiguous. Trimming took off 1 base at V and 7 bases at J, with 5 bases between the two ends. CDR1 and CDR2 from the germline V gene are SGHDT and YYEEEE. The CDR3 has 11 residues. Here the CDR3 DNA reads TGTGCCAGCAGCTTGCGAGATGAAGCTTTCTTT. Its translation is CASSLRDEAFF.

This clone was counted once. This chain joins TRBV11-1 and TRBJ2-5; 8 bases are shared with TRBD2. The CDR3 is 16 residues long. Germline CDR1 reads SGHAT; CDR2 reads FQDESV (reference sequence). V lost 4 bases to trimming and J lost 2 bases; unmatched junction nucleotides: 9. Here the CDR3 reads CASSSRVAGGQETQYF. Written as DNA, the CDR3 is TGTGCCAGCAGCTCCCGAGTGGCGGGAGGACAAGAGACCCAGTACTTC.

This clone was seen only a few times. The chain uses TRBV7-2 and TRBJ1-2; the D is unclear. V was trimmed by 1 base and J by 1 base, leaving 4 bases between them. CDR1 is SGHTA, CDR2 FQGNSA, per germline. There are 13 residues in the CDR3. The DNA for the CDR3 is TGTGCCAGCAGCTTAGAACTTAACTATGGCTACACCTTC. This gives the protein CASSLELNYGYTF.

The CDR3 sequence: CASSLLAFTDTQYF. For the CDR3, the DNA is TGTGCCAGTTCTTTACTAGCTTTCACAGATACGCAGTATTTT. J is TRBJ2-3 and V is TRBV2; a possible D gene is TRBD2 (6 bases). The CDR3 totals 14 residues. Trimming took off 9 bases at V and 2 bases at J, with 15 bases between the two ends. Germline CDR1 SNHLY, CDR2 FYNNEI.

This chain uses TRBV6-5 with TRBJ1-2, with D possibly TRBD1 on 6 matching bases. Germline assignment: CDR1 MNHEY and CDR2 SVGAGI. The CDR3 sequence is 13 residues long. V dropped 6 bases and J dropped 4 bases, with 12 bases sitting between them. The CDR3 loop is CASSRTARYGYTF. The CDR3 DNA sequence: TGTGCCAGCAGCCGGACAGCCCGCTATGGCTACACCTTC.

V and J are TRBV7-2 and TRBJ1-1; D uncertain. Per germline, CDR1 SGHTA and CDR2 FQGNSA. The CDR3 length is 14 residues. Trimming left V 2 bases short and J 0 bases short, with 7 bases between. CDR3 nucleotides: TGTGCCAGCAGCTTACTCGAACTGAACACTGAAGCTTTCTTT. As protein: CASSLLELNTEAFF.

About this clone: The junction shows a germline mismatch at one end, possibly a read error. The J gene is TRBJ1-1, the V gene TRBV10-3; TRBD1 matches 8 bases. In germline, CDR1 is ENHRY, CDR2 SYGVKD. The length of the CDR3 is 13 residues. CDR3 bases: TGTGCCAGCAGTTATCAGGGGGCGGCTGAAGCTTTCTTT. This codes for CASSYQGAAEAFF.

The rearrangement joins TRBV6-1 to TRBJ1-5; D is perhaps TRBD1 (5 bases). Per the germline V gene, CDR1 is MNHNS and CDR2 is SASEGT. The CDR3 length is 15 residues. Trimming stripped 0 bases from V and 2 bases from J, with 8 bases between. This CDR3 is CASSEASGGNQPQHF. Here the CDR3 DNA reads TGTGCCAGCAGTGAAGCTTCGGGGGGCAATCAGCCCCAGCATTTT.